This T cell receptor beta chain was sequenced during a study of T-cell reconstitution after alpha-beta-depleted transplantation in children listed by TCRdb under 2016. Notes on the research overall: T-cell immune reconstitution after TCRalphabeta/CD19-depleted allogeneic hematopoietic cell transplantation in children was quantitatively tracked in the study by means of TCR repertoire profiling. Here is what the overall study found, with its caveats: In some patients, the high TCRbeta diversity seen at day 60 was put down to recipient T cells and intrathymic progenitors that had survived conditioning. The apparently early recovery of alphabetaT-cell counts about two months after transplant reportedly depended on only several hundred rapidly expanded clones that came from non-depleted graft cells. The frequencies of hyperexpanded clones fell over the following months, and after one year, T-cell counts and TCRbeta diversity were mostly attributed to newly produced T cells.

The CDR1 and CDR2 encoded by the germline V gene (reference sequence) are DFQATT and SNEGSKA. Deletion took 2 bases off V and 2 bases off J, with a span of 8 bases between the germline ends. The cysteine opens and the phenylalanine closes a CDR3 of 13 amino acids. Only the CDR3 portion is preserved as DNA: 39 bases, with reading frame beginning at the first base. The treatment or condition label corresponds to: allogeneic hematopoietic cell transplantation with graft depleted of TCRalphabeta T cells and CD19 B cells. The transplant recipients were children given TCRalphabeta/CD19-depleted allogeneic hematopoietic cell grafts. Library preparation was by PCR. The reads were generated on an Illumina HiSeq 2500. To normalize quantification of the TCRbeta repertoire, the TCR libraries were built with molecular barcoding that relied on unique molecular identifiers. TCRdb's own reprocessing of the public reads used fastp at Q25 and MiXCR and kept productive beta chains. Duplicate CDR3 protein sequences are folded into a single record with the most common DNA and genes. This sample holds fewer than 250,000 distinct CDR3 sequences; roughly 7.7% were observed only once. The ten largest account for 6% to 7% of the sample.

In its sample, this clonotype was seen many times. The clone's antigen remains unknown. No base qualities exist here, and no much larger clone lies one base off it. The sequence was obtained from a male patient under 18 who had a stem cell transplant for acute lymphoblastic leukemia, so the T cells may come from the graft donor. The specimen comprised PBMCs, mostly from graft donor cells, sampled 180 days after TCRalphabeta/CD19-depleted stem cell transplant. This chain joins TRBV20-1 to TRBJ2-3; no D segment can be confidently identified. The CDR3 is CSARLQPTDTQYF. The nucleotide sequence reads TGCAGTGCTAGATTACAGCCCACAGATACGCAGTATTTT.